The 5 T cell receptor beta chains below all came from one sample that was sequenced in a study of blood T cell repertoires in COVID-19. This table comes from immunoSEQ multiplex PCR, and its TCRdb copy is limited to in-frame clones, with some not included. The sample gives fewer than 110,000 clones, approximately 88% of which show up once; 6.8% is in the top ten. The sequencing sample was made of peripheral blood. The receptor set was obtained from a middle-aged man with active or convalescent COVID-19.

This sequence joins TRBV25-1 and TRBJ2-2, with D possibly TRBD1 on 5 matching bases. Trimming stripped 5 bases from V and 4 bases from J, with 17 bases between. The CDR3 spans 16 residues. Germline V gene data show CDR1 as MGHDK and CDR2 as SYGVNS. In DNA, the CDR3 is TGTGCCAGCAGTCTCCCAGGGAAAGTAGGCACCGGGGAGCTGTTTTTT. It specifies CASSLPGKVGTGELFF.

The chain carries TRBV3-1 (or the pseudogene TRBV3-2) and TRBJ2-7; 7 nucleotides agree with TRBD2. Unmatched junction bases numbered 9, after V lost 1 base and J lost 3 bases. Germline V lookup: CDR1 LGHDT, CDR2 YNNKEL (reference sequence). The CDR3 is made up of 16 amino acids. The CDR3 loop is CASSQVLSPGGYEQYF. DNA for the CDR3: TGTGCCAGCAGCCAAGTGTTAAGTCCGGGAGGCTACGAGCAGTACTTC.

This clone was recorded once. The J gene is TRBJ1-1, the V gene TRBV21-1. TRBV21-1 is a documented pseudogene. The CDR3 is 17 residues long. CDR3 sequence reads: CASEQGRDTPRETEAFF. In nucleotides, the CDR3 is TGTGCCAGCGAGCAGGGGAGGGACACCCCGAGGGAGACTGAAGCTTTCTTT.

This chain links TRBV5-6 with TRBJ1-1; D possibly corresponds to TRBD1 (5 bases). Trimming pared 2 bases from V and 1 base from J, leaving 9 bases between. The germline CDR1 and CDR2 sequences are SGHDT and YYEEEE. This CDR3 comprises 14 residues. The CDR3 DNA is TGTGCCAGCAGCTTAGGACATCCGAACACTGAAGCTTTCTTT. It yields the protein CASSLGHPNTEAFF.

The chain couples TRBV7-8 to TRBJ1-2; possibly TRBD1 for D (6 bases). With 4 bases removed from V and 4 bases from J, the gap between germline ends came to 10 bases. This CDR3 region has 13 residues. The germline V gene encodes CDR1 SGHVS and CDR2 FQNEAQ. This CDR3 reads CASSSTGPYGYTF. In DNA, the CDR3 is TGTGCCAGCAGCTCGACAGGTCCCTATGGCTACACCTTC.